The 18 T cell receptor beta chains reported below all come from one sample, sequenced in a study of blood T cell repertoires in COVID-19. Assay used: immunoSEQ multiplex PCR; TCRdb lists only in-frame clones, some missing. Here the sample spans hundreds of thousands of clones, about 87% being singletons. The sample consisted of PBMCs or T cells enriched from blood (not recorded which). The receptor set was obtained from a woman aged 50 to 60 who had recovered from COVID-19.

CDR3 region: CATSESGGNQPQHF. CDR3 DNA: TGTGCCACCTCAGAGTCAGGTGGCAATCAGCCCCAGCATTTT. The chain has TRBV10-3 and TRBJ1-5; D remains ambiguous. Germline loops: CDR1 ENHRY, CDR2 SYGVKD. Trimming pared 10 bases from V and 2 bases from J, leaving 15 bases between. The length of the CDR3 is 14 residues.

CDR3 sequence: CASTDRPNTGELFF. CDR3 coding DNA: TGTGCCAGCACGGACAGGCCGAACACCGGGGAGCTGTTTTTT. The V gene is TRBV28, the J gene TRBJ2-2; the match to TRBD1 covers 7 bases. CDR1 MDHEN and CDR2 SYDVKM come from the germline V gene. The CDR3 is 14 residues long. After removal of 7 bases from V and 0 bases from J, the junction contained 2 bases not matched to a gene.

The V call is TRBV9, the J call TRBJ2-5; 7 bases line up with TRBD1. V was clipped by 4 bases and J by 4 bases; unmatched bases: 13. In germline, CDR1 is SGDLS, CDR2 YYNGEE. This CDR3 comprises 16 residues. In nucleotides, the CDR3 is TGTGCCAGCAGCCTCAAAGACAGGGTAGGGGGAGAGACCCAGTACTTC. Translation gives CASSLKDRVGGETQYF.

This chain uses TRBV7-9 with TRBJ1-2; D is unclear. Germline CDR1 and CDR2: SEHNR and FQNEAQ (reference sequence). The CDR3 length is 13 residues. Trimming cost V 2 bases and J 8 bases, with 12 bases left between them. The CDR3 nucleotides read TGTGCCAGCAGCTTAAGCCAGACTGGAGGCTACACCTTC. Its protein product is CASSLSQTGGYTF. Together with reference TRBV7-9 and TRBJ1-2, the CDR3 gives the full variable domain: DTGVSQNPRHKITKRGQNVTFRCDPISEHNRLYWYRQTLGQGPEFLTYFQNEAQLEKSRLLSDRFSAERPKGSFSTLEIQRTEQGDSAMYLCASSLSQTGGYTFGSGTRLTVV.

The rearrangement links TRBV11-2 to TRBJ1-1; D unclear. The V gene's germline CDR1 is SGHAT and CDR2 FQNNGV. There are 13 residues in the CDR3. V lost 2 bases and J lost 4, with 8 bases in between. The CDR3 DNA is TGTGCCAGCAGCTTAAGGCAGGCCACTGAAGCTTTCTTT. Amino acid sequence: CASSLRQATEAFF.

V and J are TRBV10-1 and TRBJ2-7; 13 bases are a match to TRBD2. This CDR3 region has 19 residues. Per the germline V gene, CDR1 is WNHNN and CDR2 is SYGVQD (reference sequence). The V segment lost 4 bases and the J segment 6 bases; nucleotides outside the gene matches: 18. The CDR3 region is CASSVHERGLAGVTPEQYF. In nucleotides, the CDR3 is TGCGCCAGCAGTGTTCACGAAAGAGGACTAGCGGGAGTGACGCCCGAGCAGTACTTC.

This chain connects TRBV6-5 to TRBJ1-5, with a weak D call TRBD1 (6 bases). The germline V and J ends were trimmed by 8 bases and 6 bases, with 14 bases remaining between them. Germline CDR1 reads MNHEY; CDR2 reads SVGAGI. The CDR3 is 13 residues long. For the CDR3, the DNA is TGTGCCAGCCAAACAGGGTTGGGTCAGCCCCAGCATTTT. Protein sequence: CASQTGLGQPQHF.

This clone was detected once. In DNA form, the CDR3 reads TGTGCCAGCAGCTTTTGGGACAGGGGTTCTAACGAGCAGTACTTC. Translated: CASSFWDRGSNEQYF. V and J are TRBV5-4 and TRBJ2-7; TRBD1 matches 10 bases. The CDR3 length is 15 residues. Looked up from germline, CDR1 is SGHNT and CDR2 is YYREEE (reference sequence). J was trimmed by 5 bases and V by 2 bases; bases with no gene match: 7.

V gene TRBV4-3 combines with J gene TRBJ2-1; 8 positions agree with TRBD1. The CDR3 is 20 residues long. Germline CDR1 is LGHNA and CDR2 is YSLEER. V trimming: 4 bases; J trimming: 0 bases; junction bases outside the gene matches: 17. The CDR3 DNA sequence: TGCGCCAGCAGCCTAAGCGTGGACAGGGCTTGGGGGAGCTCCTACAATGAGCAGTTCTTC. It translates to CASSLSVDRAWGSSYNEQFF.

The count of this clone is one. The genes are TRBV28 and TRBJ1-2; possibly TRBD1 for D (5 bases). Looked up from germline, CDR1 is MDHEN and CDR2 is SYDVKM. Trimming took off 4 bases at V and 6 bases at J, with 6 bases between the two ends. The CDR3 length is 11 residues. The CDR3, as DNA: TGTGCCAGCAGTTCCAGGGATGGCTACACCTTC. Its protein product is CASSSRDGYTF.

V and J are TRBV28 and TRBJ2-7, with D perhaps matching TRBD1 (6 bases). The CDR3 has 13 amino acids. Between the trimmed V and J ends, which lost 8 bases and 1 base, there was a span of 12 bases. The germline V gene has CDR1 MDHEN and CDR2 SYDVKM. The CDR3 bases are TGTGCCAGCCACAACAGGGAGTCCTACGAGCAGTACTTC. Translation gives CASHNRESYEQYF. The full variable domain, rest sourced from reference TRBV28 and TRBJ2-7, is DVKVTQSSRYLVKRTGEKVFLECVQDMDHENMFWYRQDPGLGLRLIYFSYDVKMKEKGDIPEGYSVSREKKERFSLILESASTNQTSMYLCASHNRESYEQYFGPGTRLTVT.

A remark on this clone: This same CDR3 is encoded by further DNA sequences in the sample. The rearrangement uses TRBV19 and TRBJ2-7; 10 nucleotides agree with TRBD2. The germline V gene has CDR1 LNHDA and CDR2 SQIVND (reference sequence). Losses at the gene ends were 4 bases for V and 1 base for J; bases not matched to a gene: 4. This CDR3 has 15 residues. CDR3 nucleotides: TGTGCCAGTAGTACCAGCGGGAGGGGTTCCTACGAGCAGTACTTC. It is translated as CASSTSGRGSYEQYF.

The genes are TRBV28 and TRBJ1-5; D gene unclear. This CDR3 contains 13 residues. The germline gives CDR1 MDHEN, CDR2 SYDVKM. V lost 7 bases, J lost 0 bases, and 7 bases lay in between. The CDR3 DNA reads as TGTGCCAGCACCCGGGATAGCAATCAGCCCCAGCATTTT. Its protein product is CASTRDSNQPQHF.

The V call is TRBV28, the J call TRBJ1-6; maybe TRBD1 (5 bases). Trimming stripped 7 bases from V and 16 bases from J, with 20 bases between. The CDR3 spans 13 residues. Germline lookup yields CDR1 MDHEN and CDR2 SYDVKM. CDR3 in DNA: TGTGCCAGCAAAGACAGAACCCGATGGGCTCTCCACTTT. Translated, it gives CASKDRTRWALHF. Drawing the rest from reference TRBV28 and TRBJ1-6, the complete variable domain is DVKVTQSSRYLVKRTGEKVFLECVQDMDHENMFWYRQDPGLGLRLIYFSYDVKMKEKGDIPEGYSVSREKKERFSLILESASTNQTSMYLCASKDRTRWALHFGNGTRLTVT.

The V call is TRBV4-2, the J call TRBJ1-2; a weak D match, TRBD1 (6 bases). From germline, CDR1 is LGHNA and CDR2 YNFKEQ. V lost 1 base, J lost 9 bases, and 12 bases lay in between. This CDR3 spans 13 amino acids. The CDR3 DNA reads TGTGCCAGCAGCCAAGGGACAGCGAGAAGCTACACCTTC. Amino acids: CASSQGTARSYTF.

This chain connects TRBV19 to TRBJ1-3; D possibly corresponds to TRBD1 (6 bases). The V end lost 5 bases, the J end lost 2 bases, and 13 bases lay between the germline ends. Germline V gene lookup returns CDR1 LNHDA and CDR2 SQIVND (reference sequence). The CDR3 is 15 residues long. CDR3 sequence (DNA): TGTGCCAGTAGTTCGGCGCCAGGGGCTGGAAACACCATATATTTT. It yields the protein CASSSAPGAGNTIYF.

The table lists this clone with a few counts. The V and J genes are TRBV5-8 and TRBJ1-2, with D unresolved. From germline, CDR1 is SGHTS and CDR2 YDEGEE. This CDR3 has 15 amino acids. The V end was cut by 0 bases, the J end by 2 bases, with 11 bases between. The chain's CDR3 is CASSLERKANYGYTF. The CDR3 DNA reads as TGTGCCAGCAGCTTGGAGAGGAAGGCGAACTATGGCTACACCTTC.

V gene TRBV7-3 combines with J gene TRBJ2-2; 10 bases align to TRBD2. This CDR3 has 16 amino acids. Trimming took 2 bases from V and 5 from J; bases not matched to a gene: 5. Germline loops: CDR1 SGHTA, CDR2 FQGTGA. CDR3 DNA: TGTGCCAGCAGCTTATCGGCTAGCGGGAGTACCGGGGAGCTGTTTTTT. It specifies CASSLSASGSTGELFF.